Following are 23 T cell receptor beta chains from one sample sequenced in a study of blood T cells in healthy people across ages. The authors ran a second PCR of about 6 to 12 cycles using a sample-barcoded 5' primer and a J-beta primer mix. TCRdb re-analysed the 5' RACE reads in MiXCR, keeping a single row per CDR3 protein. The table has hundreds of thousands of distinct CDR3 sequences, about 30% seen once. Sequencing was done on a sample of blood. The receptors shown here come from a woman older than 75 in good health.

The sample holds many counts of this clonotype. The chain carries TRBV24-1 and TRBJ1-2; TRBD1 agrees at 10 bases. The V gene's germline CDR1 is KGHDR and CDR2 SFDVKD. With 9 bases clipped from V and 5 bases from J, the junction kept 8 bases outside the gene matches. The CDR3 runs to 14 residues. DNA of the CDR3: TGTGCCACCCCATTCGACAGGGGGCTATATGGCTACACCTTC. Amino acid sequence: CATPFDRGLYGYTF.

Comments on this clonotype: A read error may be the cause here, since a much bigger clone is one base away. The chain combines TRBV2 with TRBJ2-5; no reliable D call. Trimming stripped 4 bases from V and 5 bases from J, with 11 bases between. This CDR3 is built from 13 residues. CDR1 and CDR2 from the germline V gene are SNHLY and FYNNEI. CDR3 sequence reads: CASSAIGWETQYF. The CDR3 nucleotides read TGTGCCAGCAGTGCGATAGGGTGGGAGACCCAGTACTTC.

The table lists this clonotype with a few counts. The J gene is TRBJ1-3, the V gene TRBV3-1; TRBD1 aligns across 8 bases. The junction had 7 bases not matched to a gene; V was cut back by 4 bases and J by 2 bases. Germline V gene sequence: CDR1 LGHDT, CDR2 YNNKEL (reference sequence). CDR3 length: 16 residues. CDR3 nucleotide sequence: TGTGCCAGCAGCCCCCTAGGACAGGGCCCTGGAAACACCATATATTTT. Translating it yields CASSPLGQGPGNTIYF.

This clonotype has a count of ten or more. This chain uses TRBV28 with TRBJ2-3; TRBD2 matches 8 bases. V was clipped by 3 bases and J by 2 bases; unmatched bases: 4. Per the germline V gene, CDR1 is MDHEN and CDR2 is SYDVKM. This CDR3 is 15 amino acids long. The chain's CDR3 is CASSFLAGFTDTQYF. In nucleotides, the CDR3 is TGTGCCAGCAGTTTCTTAGCGGGATTCACAGATACGCAGTATTTT. The full variable domain, in which reference TRBV28 and TRBJ2-3 provide the parts outside the CDR3, is DVKVTQSSRYLVKRTGEKVFLECVQDMDHENMFWYRQDPGLGLRLIYFSYDVKMKEKGDIPEGYSVSREKKERFSLILESASTNQTSMYLCASSFLAGFTDTQYFGPGTRLTVL.

This clonotype appeared a few times. The rearrangement joins TRBV7-3 to TRBJ1-5; D not resolved. The CDR3 runs to 13 residues. V lost 2 bases, J lost 8 bases, and 10 bases lay in between. CDR1 is SGHTA, CDR2 FQGTGA, per germline. The DNA for the CDR3 is TGTGCCAGCAGCTTAGGGGTAAATGAGCCCCAGCATTTT. Its translation is CASSLGVNEPQHF.

Ten or more counts support this clonotype. This chain links TRBV9 with TRBJ1-1; the D is unclear. V lost 0 bases to trimming and J lost 0 bases, with 9 bases between them. CDR1 is SGDLS, CDR2 YYNGEE, per germline. There are 15 residues in the CDR3. CDR3 protein: CASSVVEAVNTEAFF. The CDR3 nucleotides read TGTGCCAGCAGCGTAGTCGAGGCGGTGAACACTGAAGCTTTCTTT.

This clonotype was observed many times. The chain links TRBV7-2 to TRBJ1-4; D not certain. Trimming cost V 5 bases and J 10 bases, with 20 bases left between them. Germline values: CDR1 SGHTA, CDR2 FQGNSA. The CDR3 loop spans 15 amino acids. The CDR3 region is CASSPGGMWSVKLFF. In nucleotides, the CDR3 is TGTGCCAGCAGCCCTGGAGGAATGTGGAGTGTAAAACTGTTTTTT.

As for this clonotype: This may be a read error: a much more frequent sequence differs by one nucleotide. The chain couples TRBV12-3 or TRBV12-4 to TRBJ1-3; 8 bases match TRBD1. There are 15 residues in the CDR3. CDR3 in amino acids: CASSPGTGSGDTIYF. CDR3 coding DNA: TGTGCCAGCAGTCCAGGGACAGGTTCTGGAGACACCATATATTTT.

The table lists this clonotype with many counts. This chain uses TRBV10-3 with TRBJ1-6; no definite D call. The CDR3 spans 14 residues. Trimming took 2 bases from V and 6 from J, leaving 8 bases between them. Germline V gives CDR1 ENHRY, CDR2 SYGVKD. The CDR3 sequence: CAISEGGFNSPLHF. The DNA of the CDR3 is TGTGCCATCAGTGAGGGAGGGTTTAATTCACCCCTCCACTTT.

This clonotype occurred many times. The gene calls are TRBV9 and TRBJ1-5; TRBD1 is a possible D gene (5 bases). V was trimmed by 0 bases and J by 5 bases, leaving 12 bases between them. The CDR3 contains 15 residues. Germline V gene data show CDR1 as SGDLS and CDR2 as YYNGEE. CDR3 sequence: CASSVDQGNHQPQHF. The DNA of the CDR3 is TGTGCCAGCAGCGTAGATCAGGGAAATCATCAGCCCCAGCATTTT.

This clonotype was detected only a few times. V is TRBV7-9 and J is TRBJ2-5, with 8 bases identical to TRBD2. V gave up 1 base and J gave up 3 bases; unmatched junction bases: 4. CDR3 length: 15 amino acids. CDR1 and CDR2 (germline): SEHNR, FQNEAQ (reference sequence). The CDR3 protein is CASSLVTSVKETQYF. As DNA, the CDR3 is TGTGCCAGCAGCTTAGTGACTAGCGTAAAAGAGACCCAGTACTTC.

This clonotype has a count of ten or more. The genes are TRBV4-3 and TRBJ2-7, with 10 positions matching TRBD1. This CDR3 is built from 14 residues. The germline V gene encodes CDR1 LGHNA and CDR2 YSLEER. The trim removed 4 bases at V and 5 bases at J, leaving 5 bases unmatched. CDR3 bases: TGCGCCAGCAGCCTGGACAGGGGGGCGGACGAGCAGTACTTC. It specifies CASSLDRGADEQYF.

This clonotype appeared a few times. The chain uses TRBV6-4 and TRBJ2-5; D possibly matches TRBD1 or TRBD2 (5 bases each). There are 14 residues in the CDR3. Germline CDR1 reads MRHNA; CDR2 reads SNTAGT. V lost 5 bases and J lost 11, with 21 bases in between. CDR3 sequence reads: CASSRGDSYNEQYF. Here the CDR3 DNA reads TGTGCCAGCAGTAGGGGAGACTCCTACAATGAGCAGTACTTC.

At least ten counts were recorded for this clonotype. The chain is built from TRBV20-1 and TRBJ2-3, with D possibly TRBD2 on 6 matching bases. The ends were cut back, 3 bases at V and 3 bases at J, with 19 bases in the middle. Germline CDR1 reads DFQATT; CDR2 reads SNEGSKA (reference sequence). The CDR3 has 16 amino acids. The CDR3 spells CSASTWDFRSTDTQYF. The CDR3 DNA is TGCAGTGCTAGTACTTGGGACTTTAGGAGTACAGATACGCAGTATTTT.

This clonotype occurred many times. The chain has TRBV6-2 or TRBV6-3 and TRBJ1-2; the D is unclear. The V end lost 2 bases, the J end lost 6 bases, and 16 bases lay between the germline ends. Germline assignment: CDR1 MNHEY and CDR2 SVGEGT. The CDR3 is made up of 15 amino acids. The CDR3 sequence: CASSYPEIGEHGYTF. Here the CDR3 DNA reads TGTGCCAGCAGTTACCCCGAAATTGGGGAGCATGGCTACACCTTC.

The sample holds many counts of this clonotype. The rearrangement links TRBV6-1 to TRBJ2-5, with D perhaps matching TRBD1 or TRBD2 (6 bases each). V lost 2 bases and J lost 2, with 12 bases in between. The CDR3 is 15 residues long. Germline V gene data show CDR1 as MNHNS and CDR2 as SASEGT. The CDR3 protein is CASSEFQGRQETQYF. The CDR3 bases are TGTGCCAGCAGTGAATTTCAGGGGAGGCAAGAGACCCAGTACTTC.

Ten or more counts support this clonotype. The chain has TRBV3-1 and TRBJ2-5; 7 bases match TRBD2. The CDR3 has 16 residues. The V and J ends lost 0 bases and 4 bases, in that order; junction bases with no gene match: 8. Germline V lookup: CDR1 LGHDT, CDR2 YNNKEL (reference sequence). The CDR3 here is CASSQDSGLLSETQYF. In DNA, the CDR3 is TGTGCCAGCAGCCAAGATTCGGGACTACTTTCAGAGACCCAGTACTTC.

A note on this clonotype: With a much larger clone just one base away, this may be a read error. The chain has TRBV18 and TRBJ2-1; D is uncertain. There are 13 residues in the CDR3. Germline V gene lookup returns CDR1 KGHSH and CDR2 LQKENI. V was pared by 3 bases and J by 10 bases, with 13 bases between. CDR3 nucleotides: TGTGCCAGCTCACCTCAGAAAACCTACGAGCAGTTCTTC. As protein: CASSPQKTYEQFF.

This clonotype was observed many times. The chain combines TRBV5-1 with TRBJ2-1; TRBD2 agrees at 7 bases. The J segment lost 5 bases and the V segment lost 0 bases, leaving 5 bases of the junction unmatched. The CDR3 covers 15 residues. Germline V gene data show CDR1 as SGHRS and CDR2 as YFSETQ. The DNA of the CDR3 is TGCGCCAGCAGCTTGGTGGCGGGGGAGAACAATGAGCAGTTCTTC. Residues: CASSLVAGENNEQFF.

Only one count was recorded for this clonotype. A clone one base away is much larger, so this may be a read error. The gene calls are TRBV20-1 and TRBJ2-3, with D unclear. Germline V gene sequence: CDR1 DFQATT, CDR2 SNEGSKA (reference sequence). CDR3 length: 13 amino acids. The CDR3 DNA is TGCGGTGCCCCACAAGAAGGCCAAGATACGCAGTATTTT. Protein: CGAPQEGQDTQYF.

The CDR3 DNA reads as TGTGCCAGCAGCTCACCCGGCCCGGGGGACCTAATGAACACTGAAGCTTTCTTT. This encodes CASSSPGPGDLMNTEAFF. The rearrangement joins TRBV21-1 to TRBJ1-1; the tabulated D call, TRBD1, remains unverified against the DNA. TRBV21-1 is termed a pseudogene. The length of the CDR3 is 18 residues.

At least ten counts were recorded for this clonotype. As DNA, the CDR3 is TGTGCCAGCAGCTTAGCGGGGGCTTCCAGCTCCTACAATGAGCAGTTCTTC. This codes for CASSLAGASSSYNEQFF. V gene TRBV7-2 combines with J gene TRBJ2-1, with D perhaps matching TRBD1 (6 bases). Trimming cost V 0 bases and J 0 bases, with 12 bases left between them. Germline V CDR1 and CDR2: SGHTA, FQGNSA. There are 17 residues in the CDR3.

This chain joins TRBV7-2 and TRBJ2-1; D might be TRBD2 (5 bases). CDR3 length: 14 amino acids. V lost 6 bases, J lost 9 bases, and 18 bases lay in between. Germline CDR1 reads SGHTA; CDR2 reads FQGNSA. The CDR3, as DNA: TGTGCCAGCAGTCTCGGCCGGGGAGATGGTGAGCAGTTCTTC. Residues: CASSLGRGDGEQFF.